The sequence of this TCR beta chain was determined in a study of T cell responses to AZD1222 COVID-19 vaccine. TCRdb keeps only in-frame clones here, not all; method: immunoSEQ multiplex PCR. Among about 180,000 clones listed, about 90% were seen once. As to this clone: Its cognate antigen is unknown.

Findings of the study overall: In the spike-specific TCR repertoire, nearly half reportedly target unmutated variant regions.

V lost 1 base and J 6 bases, leaving 11 bases between the germline ends. CDR1 and CDR2 (germline): KGHDR, SFDVKD. This CDR3 is 14 amino acids long. Material: peripheral blood, obtained on day 0 of AZD1222 vaccination. The clonotype comes from an adult in good health. V and J are TRBV24-1 and TRBJ1-2; possible D gene TRBD1, 6 bases. For the CDR3, the DNA is TGTGCCACCAGTGATTTCTCGGGGGCGCATGGCTACACCTTC. Translated, it gives CATSDFSGAHGYTF.